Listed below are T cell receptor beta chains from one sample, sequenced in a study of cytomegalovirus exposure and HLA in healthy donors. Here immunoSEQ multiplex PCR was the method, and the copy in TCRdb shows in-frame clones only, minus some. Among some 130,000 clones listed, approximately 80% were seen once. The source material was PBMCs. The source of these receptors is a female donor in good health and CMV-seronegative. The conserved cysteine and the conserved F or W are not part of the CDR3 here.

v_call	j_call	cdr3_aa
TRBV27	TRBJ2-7	ATSRTGLEQY
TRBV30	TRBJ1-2	AWSALSIT
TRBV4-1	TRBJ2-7	ASSQAWGGQGSYEQY
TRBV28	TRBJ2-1	ASRLAGVNGEQF
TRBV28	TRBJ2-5	ASRTGTKETQY
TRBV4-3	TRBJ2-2	ASSQEGTPNTGELF
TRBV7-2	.	ASSLGGGAYEQY
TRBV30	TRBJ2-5	AWSGTSQETQY
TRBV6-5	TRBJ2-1	ASRAKAQGPNEQF
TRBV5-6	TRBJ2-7	ASSPGSYEQY